Listed below are T cell receptor beta chains from one sample, sequenced in a study of T cells after yellow fever vaccination. Each CDR3 protein is one row after TCRdb ran MiXCR on the 5' RACE reads. The data show some 670,000 distinct CDR3 sequences, 9% to 15% seen once. The material was PBMCs, obtained on the day of the yellow fever booster vaccination. The receptor source for this set is a man aged 30 to 39 who received the YFV17D yellow fever vaccine. CDR3s include the opening cysteine and the closing phenylalanine or tryptophan. D genes are given only for firm matches. A row's size may be missing; if present it is once, few, many or a size class.

clone size,D gene,J gene,V gene,CDR3 protein,CDR3 DNA
-,-,TRBJ1-3,TRBV30,CAWSVHANTIYF,TGTGCCTGGAGTGTACATGCGAACACCATATATTTT
-,TRBD1,TRBJ1-1,TRBV6-1,CASSPRGQRNTEAFF,TGTGCCAGCAGCCCCCGGGGACAGCGGAACACTGAAGCTTTCTTT
-,-,TRBJ2-7,TRBV9,CASSVDYLSYEQYF,TGTGCCAGCAGCGTAGACTACCTCTCCTACGAGCAGTACTTC
few,TRBD2,TRBJ2-1,TRBV25-1,CASSDITGTSSEQFF,TGTGCCAGCAGTGACATAACCGGGACTAGCAGTGAGCAGTTCTTC
few,-,TRBJ1-1,TRBV5-1,CASSSRTDYSEAFF,TGCGCCAGCAGCTCGAGGACGGACTACTCTGAAGCTTTCTTT
-,TRBD2,TRBJ2-7,TRBV20-1,CSARGGLAGYEQYF,TGCAGTGCTAGAGGGGGGCTAGCGGGGTACGAGCAGTACTTC
few,TRBD1,TRBJ2-7,TRBV30,CAWTLPGTGGYEQYF,TGTGCCTGGACTCTACCCGGGACAGGGGGCTACGAGCAGTACTTC
once,-,TRBJ1-3,TRBV7-2,CASSLVNSGNTIYF,TGTGCCAGCAGCTTAGTCAACTCTGGAAACACCATATATTTT
few,-,TRBJ2-1,TRBV12-3/TRBV12-4,CASSFRTVGDEQFF,TGTGCCAGCAGTTTTAGGACAGTGGGGGATGAGCAGTTCTTC
few,-,TRBJ2-6,TRBV25-1,CASSRRGGANVLTF,TGTGCCAGCAGTCGGAGGGGGGGGGCCAACGTCCTGACTTTC
-,TRBD2,TRBJ2-1,TRBV5-1,CASSSTSGNNYNEQFF,TGCGCCAGCAGCAGCACTAGCGGGAACAACTACAATGAGCAGTTCTTC
-,-,TRBJ2-3,TRBV12-3/TRBV12-4,CASNHPPKTDGYWTDTQYF,TGTGCCAGCAACCACCCCCCGAAGACCGACGGGTATTGGACAGATACGCAGTATTTT
many,-,TRBJ2-7,TRBV7-2,CASSDLGPSYEQYF,TGTGCCAGCAGTGATCTAGGGCCTTCGTACGAGCAGTACTTC
-,-,TRBJ2-3,TRBV7-2,CASSLKGGPTDTQYF,TGTGCCAGCAGCCTGAAGGGGGGGCCCACAGATACGCAGTATTTT
few,TRBD1,TRBJ2-2,TRBV7-2,CASSRDRGTGELFF,TGTGCCAGCAGCAGGGACAGGGGAACCGGGGAGCTGTTTTTT
-,-,TRBJ2-7,TRBV12-3/TRBV12-4,CASSPHPSVGSYEQYF,TGTGCCAGCAGTCCACACCCCAGCGTGGGCAGCTACGAGCAGTACTTC
few,-,TRBJ1-5,TRBV20-1,CSATDTNNQPQHF,TGCAGTGCGACGGACACCAACAATCAGCCCCAGCATTTT
-,-,TRBJ2-1,TRBV9,CASSVGVPPSYNEQFF,TGTGCCAGCAGCGTAGGGGTCCCGCCTTCCTACAATGAGCAGTTCTTC